The 29 T cell receptor beta chains below come from one sample, sequenced in a study of immune cell composition in non-small cell lung cancer. Generated by immunoSEQ multiplex PCR, the TCRdb table keeps only in-frame clones and is missing some. The repertoire consists of 3,000 to 3,500 clones, with around four fifths occurring once and the leading ten covering about 8.3%. Sequencing was done on a sample of lung tumor tissue. Every receptor here comes from a human donor with non-small cell lung cancer.

The chain employs TRBV29-1 and TRBJ2-7; TRBD1 matches at 10 bases. Germline V gene sequence: CDR1 SQVTM, CDR2 ANQGSEA. After removal of 4 bases from V and 2 bases from J, the junction contained 2 bases not matched to a gene. The CDR3 sequence is 13 residues long. CDR3 nucleotides: TGCAGCGTTGCTGGACAGGGGGCCTACGAGCAGTACTTC. Its translation is CSVAGQGAYEQYF.

The chain links TRBV6-4 to TRBJ2-1, with TRBD1 matching 8 bases. The CDR3 runs to 13 residues. J lost 9 bases, V lost 4 bases, and 5 bases had no gene match. The germline gives CDR1 MRHNA, CDR2 SNTAGT. The CDR3 reads CASSGQGAGEQFF. The DNA of the CDR3 is TGTGCCAGCAGTGGCCAGGGGGCTGGTGAGCAGTTCTTC.

V gene TRBV2 combines with J gene TRBJ2-5, with D tentatively TRBD1 (5 bases). Germline V lookup: CDR1 SNHLY, CDR2 FYNNEI. The CDR3 consists of 14 residues. The V end was cut by 6 bases, the J end by 4 bases, with 15 bases between. The CDR3 region is CASSTTGTVETQYF. In nucleotides, the CDR3 is TGTGCCAGCAGCACAACAGGCACGGTAGAGACCCAGTACTTC.

This chain uses TRBV29-1 with TRBJ2-7; 7 bases are shared with TRBD1. The CDR3 covers 13 residues. Trimming cost V 7 bases and J 6 bases; bases outside gene matches: 12. Germline values: CDR1 SQVTM, CDR2 ANQGSEA. In nucleotides, the CDR3 is TGCAGCGCTCAGGAAGACAGGGAAGGCGAGCAGTACTTC. It specifies CSAQEDREGEQYF.

The genes are TRBV7-9 and TRBJ2-2; 12 bases agree with TRBD2. CDR3 length equals 17 residues. V lost 5 bases and J lost 4; bases outside the gene matches: 8. The germline V gene encodes CDR1 SEHNR and CDR2 FQNEAQ (reference sequence). The CDR3 coding sequence is TGTGCCAGCAGCCATCGACTAGCGGGAGAGGTCACCGGGGAGCTGTTTTTT. It specifies CASSHRLAGEVTGELFF.

The gene calls are TRBV4-1 and TRBJ2-3; TRBD2 matches at 9 bases. Germline V CDR1 and CDR2: MGHRA, YSYEKL. With V trimmed by 6 bases and J by 2 bases, 9 bases remained unmatched. The CDR3 is 16 residues long. CDR3 in amino acids: CASRPVTSGYTDTQYF. The CDR3 nucleotides read TGCGCCAGCAGGCCAGTGACTAGCGGTTACACAGATACGCAGTATTTT.

The chain uses TRBV7-6 and TRBJ2-2; D ambiguous. The V and J ends lost 6 bases and 10 bases respectively, with 9 bases between them. The CDR3 is 11 amino acids. Germline loops: CDR1 SGHVS, CDR2 FNYEAQ. The CDR3 nucleotides are TGTGCCAGCAGTCGTTCCTTGGAGCTGTTTTTT. Amino acids: CASSRSLELFF.

V usage is TRBV4-1 and J usage is TRBJ1-4; 8 positions agree with TRBD1. In germline, CDR1 is MGHRA, CDR2 YSYEKL. This CDR3 is built from 14 residues. The ends lost 8 bases at V and 8 bases at J; junction bases unmatched: 10. This CDR3 reads CASRSKDREEKLFF. The DNA for the CDR3 is TGCGCCAGCCGCTCCAAGGACAGGGAGGAAAAACTGTTTTTT.

V gene TRBV27 combines with J gene TRBJ2-7, with no clear D. The V gene lost 7 bases and the J gene lost 3 bases, with 16 bases spanning the gap. The germline CDR1 and CDR2 sequences are MNHEY and SMNVEV (reference sequence). CDR3 length equals 14 residues. For the CDR3, the DNA is TGTGCCAGCAAGTCACCCCCCGATAGCTACGAGCAGTACTTC. Its translation is CASKSPPDSYEQYF.

The V call is TRBV5-1, the J call TRBJ2-3, with TRBD1 matching over 11 bases. V trimming: 4 bases; J trimming: 5 bases; junction bases outside the gene matches: 6. The CDR3 is 15 residues long. Per the germline V gene, CDR1 is SGHRS and CDR2 is YFSETQ. The CDR3 sequence is CASSQGTGGGDTQYF. The CDR3, as DNA: TGCGCCAGCAGCCAGGGGACAGGGGGTGGAGATACGCAGTATTTT.

This clone is a singleton in its sample. The gene calls are TRBV6-1 and TRBJ2-7; TRBD2 aligns across 7 bases. Trimming took 2 bases from V and 3 from J; bases not matched to a gene: 13. In germline, CDR1 is MNHNS, CDR2 SASEGT. The length of the CDR3 is 17 residues. CDR3 sequence: CASSEMWLSGGYYEQYF. The CDR3 nucleotides read TGTGCCAGCAGTGAAATGTGGCTCTCGGGAGGTTACTACGAGCAGTACTTC.

The gene calls are TRBV23-1 and TRBJ2-1, with a weak D call TRBD2 (5 bases). TRBV23-1 is placed among ORFs of uncertain function. The CDR3 spans 17 residues. V gave up 4 bases and J gave up 1 base, with 17 bases separating them. The CDR3 coding sequence is TGCGCCAGCAGTCCATGCCAGCGGTTTAGGTCCTACAATGAGCAGTTCTTC. It encodes CASSPCQRFRSYNEQFF.

This clone was recorded a few times. CDR3 in amino acids: CASSRQKNEQFF. CDR3 nucleotides: TGTGCCAGCAGCCGACAGAAAAATGAGCAGTTCTTC. The rearrangement joins TRBV7-9 to TRBJ2-1, with TRBD1 as a possible D gene (5 bases). The CDR3 consists of 12 residues. CDR1 SEHNR and CDR2 FQNEAQ come from the germline V gene (reference sequence). Trimming pared 5 bases from V and 7 bases from J, leaving 9 bases between. Looking up the rest from reference TRBV7-9 and TRBJ2-1 gives the full variable domain: DTGVSQNPRHKITKRGQNVTFRCDPISEHNRLYWYRQTLGQGPEFLTYFQNEAQLEKSRLLSDRFSAERPKGSFSTLEIQRTEQGDSAMYLCASSRQKNEQFFGPGTRLTVL.

This sequence joins TRBV5-6 and TRBJ2-7, with D perhaps TRBD2 (5 bases). The length of the CDR3 is 16 residues. The ends were cut back, 2 bases at V and 0 bases at J, with 15 bases in the middle. CDR1 is SGHDT and CDR2 is YYEEEE in the germline V gene. The CDR3 DNA is TGTGCCAGCAGCTTACGAGGGCGAAACCCCTCCTACGAGCAGTACTTC. This codes for CASSLRGRNPSYEQYF.

The chain recombines TRBV29-1 with TRBJ1-4; no definite D call. The CDR3 is 12 amino acids. The germline V gene encodes CDR1 SQVTM and CDR2 ANQGSEA. V was clipped by 5 bases and J by 7 bases, with 11 bases between them. The CDR3 spells CSVRGSSEKLFF. The CDR3 DNA reads TGCAGCGTTCGGGGTAGCAGTGAAAAACTGTTTTTT.

The chain joins TRBV11-3 to TRBJ2-2; 10 bases agree with TRBD1. From germline, CDR1 is SGHNT and CDR2 YENEEA. V shed 4 bases, J shed 4 bases, and the junction held 3 bases outside the gene matches. The CDR3 runs to 15 residues. The CDR3 DNA reads as TGTGCCAGCAGCTCGGGACAGGGGTCCACCGGGGAGCTGTTTTTT. Encoded protein: CASSSGQGSTGELFF.

This chain joins TRBV6-5 and TRBJ1-1; D is unresolved. Trimming pared 9 bases from V and 8 bases from J, leaving 13 bases between. CDR1 is MNHEY and CDR2 is SVGAGI in the germline V gene. This CDR3 contains 11 residues. CDR3 nucleotide sequence: TGTGCCAGTTATCGAGGCCGGGAAGCTTTCTTT. Protein sequence: CASYRGREAFF.

This chain connects TRBV15 to TRBJ2-1; TRBD1 is a possible D gene (6 bases). Trimming removed 1 base at V and 6 bases at J, with 13 bases between. CDR1 and CDR2 (germline): LNHNV, YYDKDF (reference sequence). The CDR3 spans 15 residues. The CDR3 here is CATSRARDRPNEQFF. The DNA of the CDR3 is TGTGCCACCAGCAGAGCCCGAGACAGGCCCAATGAGCAGTTCTTC.

V gene TRBV12-2 combines with J gene TRBJ1-5; the DNA was not used to check the table's D call, TRBD1. TRBV12-2 is designated a pseudogene. This CDR3 spans 15 amino acids. DNA for the CDR3: TGTGCAAGTCGCTTCGGGGACAGGGACAATCAGCCCCAGCATTTT. Its translation is CASRFGDRDNQPQHF.

This chain uses TRBV2 with TRBJ2-2; no reliable D call. Germline CDR1 is SNHLY and CDR2 is FYNNEI. This CDR3 region has 14 residues. With 1 base removed from V and 2 bases from J, the gap between germline ends came to 5 bases. DNA for the CDR3: TGTGCCAGCAGTGAAGGGGCTAACACCGGGGAGCTGTTTTTT. It encodes CASSEGANTGELFF.

By frequency in the sample, this clone is large. The chain's CDR3 is CAWSQYNTEAFF. CDR3 DNA sequence: TGTGCCTGGAGTCAGTATAACACTGAAGCTTTCTTT. The J gene is TRBJ1-1, the V gene TRBV30; D gene unclear. CDR1 and CDR2 from the germline V gene are GTSNPN and SVGIG (reference sequence). The CDR3 has 12 residues. Deletions cut 2 bases from V and 2 bases from J, with 6 bases between.

The V and J genes are TRBV19 and TRBJ2-1; TRBD2 is a possible D gene (6 bases). Per germline, CDR1 LNHDA and CDR2 SQIVND (reference sequence). Trimming took off 2 bases at V and 6 bases at J, with 14 bases between the two ends. The CDR3 consists of 15 residues. CDR3 DNA: TGTGCCAGTAGTATATCTCTAGCGCGCCTCAATGAGCAGTTCTTC. This codes for CASSISLARLNEQFF.

V gene TRBV7-9 combines with J gene TRBJ2-1; TRBD2 is a possible D gene (5 bases). Trimming cost V 2 bases and J 4 bases, with 12 bases left between them. The CDR3 loop spans 15 amino acids. Germline values: CDR1 SEHNR, CDR2 FQNEAQ (reference sequence). CDR3 coding DNA: TGTGCCAGCAGCTTACGTGGCTCGGGGTACAATGAGCAGTTCTTC. It specifies CASSLRGSGYNEQFF. Supplemented by reference TRBV7-9 and TRBJ2-1, the full variable domain reads DTGVSQNPRHKITKRGQNVTFRCDPISEHNRLYWYRQTLGQGPEFLTYFQNEAQLEKSRLLSDRFSAERPKGSFSTLEIQRTEQGDSAMYLCASSLRGSGYNEQFFGPGTRLTVL.

V gene TRBV28 combines with J gene TRBJ2-7; D unresolved. The CDR3 totals 13 residues. From germline, CDR1 is MDHEN and CDR2 SYDVKM. V was trimmed by 7 bases and J by 1 base, leaving 11 bases between them. The CDR3 DNA follows: TGTGCCAGCACGCCGGTCCCATCCTACGAGCAGTACTTC. Amino acid sequence: CASTPVPSYEQYF.

CDR3 nucleotide sequence: TGTGCCAGCAGCGTAAACCCTAGCGGGTACAATGAGCAGTTCTTC. Its protein product is CASSVNPSGYNEQFF. The V call is TRBV9, the J call TRBJ2-1; 8 bases are shared with TRBD2. The germline V gene encodes CDR1 SGDLS and CDR2 YYNGEE. CDR3 size: 15 residues. J lost 4 bases, V lost 1 base, and 4 bases had no gene match.

Details on this clone: A read error may account for a junction end that differs from germline. The V and J genes are TRBV29-1 and TRBJ2-5, with a weak D call TRBD2 (6 bases). The CDR3 runs to 15 residues. Germline CDR1 reads SQVTM; CDR2 reads ANQGSEA. The DNA of the CDR3 is TGCAGCGCTGAAGGTGGGACGTGGCCCTCGGGGGAGCAGTACTTC. Protein sequence: CSAEGGTWPSGEQYF.

The chain carries TRBV2 and TRBJ2-7; TRBD1 might be the D (6 bases). The CDR3 extends over 11 amino acids. Germline V gene data show CDR1 as SNHLY and CDR2 as FYNNEI. V shed 6 bases and J shed 4 bases, with 7 bases lying between them. This CDR3 reads CASSDRYEQYF. DNA of the CDR3: TGTGCCAGCAGCGACAGGTACGAGCAGTACTTC. Full variable domain (remainder filled in from reference TRBV2 and TRBJ2-7): EPEVTQTPSHQVTQMGQEVILRCVPISNHLYFYWYRQILGQKVEFLVSFYNNEISEKSEIFDDQFSVERPDGSNFTLKIRSTKLEDSAMYFCASSDRYEQYFGPGTRLTVT.

The J gene is TRBJ2-7, the V gene TRBV28; 14 bases map to TRBD2. CDR1 is MDHEN, CDR2 SYDVKM, per germline. V lost 2 bases to trimming and J lost 9 bases; unmatched junction nucleotides: 9. The CDR3 runs 16 residues. Written as DNA, the CDR3 is TGTGCCAGCAGTTTACAATCGGGACTAGCGGGAGTGGCGCAGTACTTC. Translating gives CASSLQSGLAGVAQYF.

This clone came up a few times. The chain recombines TRBV2 with TRBJ2-7; TRBD2 aligns across 7 bases. Germline V CDR1 and CDR2: SNHLY, FYNNEI. This CDR3 is built from 12 residues. Trimming took 8 bases from V and 1 from J; bases not matched to a gene: 2. CDR3 DNA sequence: TGTGCCAGCGGGAGGGGATCCTACGAGCAGTACTTC. Its protein is CASGRGSYEQYF. The variable domain in full, completed from reference TRBV2 and TRBJ2-7, reads EPEVTQTPSHQVTQMGQEVILRCVPISNHLYFYWYRQILGQKVEFLVSFYNNEISEKSEIFDDQFSVERPDGSNFTLKIRSTKLEDSAMYFCASGRGSYEQYFGPGTRLTVT.